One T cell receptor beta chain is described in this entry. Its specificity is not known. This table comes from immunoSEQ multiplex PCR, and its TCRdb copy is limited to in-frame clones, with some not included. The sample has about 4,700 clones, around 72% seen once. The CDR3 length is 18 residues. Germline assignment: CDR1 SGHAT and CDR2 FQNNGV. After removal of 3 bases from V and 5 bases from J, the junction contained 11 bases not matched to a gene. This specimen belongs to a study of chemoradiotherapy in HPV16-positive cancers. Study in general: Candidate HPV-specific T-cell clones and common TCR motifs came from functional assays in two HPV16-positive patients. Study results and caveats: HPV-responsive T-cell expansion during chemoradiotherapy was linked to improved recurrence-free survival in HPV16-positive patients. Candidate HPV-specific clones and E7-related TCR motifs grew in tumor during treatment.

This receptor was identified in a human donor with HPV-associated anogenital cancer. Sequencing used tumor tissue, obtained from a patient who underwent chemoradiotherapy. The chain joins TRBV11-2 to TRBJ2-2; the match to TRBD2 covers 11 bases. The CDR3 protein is CASSFPGLAGGNTGELFF. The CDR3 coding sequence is TGTGCCAGCAGCTTCCCCGGGCTAGCGGGAGGCAATACCGGGGAGCTGTTTTTT.